This T cell receptor beta chain is from a study of radiation and T cells in renal cell carcinoma (dated by TCRdb to 2020 to 2022). About the investigation overall: Samples were obtained from a clinical trial, in which 15 Gy stereotactic body radiation therapy was delivered to primary renal cell carcinomas and nephrectomy was performed 4 weeks later. In total, almost 55 samples, comprising around 26 tumors and some 27 peripheral blood samples, were subjected to TCR beta sequencing. Across all 50 or so samples, under 5 million unique CDR3 nucleotide sequences, encoding 2,658,974 unique CDR3 amino acid sequences, were identified. Paper-wide results and their limitations: No pretreatment tumor biopsies were available, so the baseline intratumoral presence of clonotypes could not be determined. Blood repertoire dynamics were not followed beyond 4 weeks after treatment. The single-armed trial design could not address effects of radiation dose or scheduling on the TCR repertoire. An increase in top tumor clonotypes in blood was observed from baseline to 2 weeks post-radiation, followed by contraction by 4 weeks, which was taken to suggest transient expansion of tumor-resident clones.

This sample's time point label indicates: baseline pretreatment blood. According to the study, the label for this sample's treatment or condition signals: 15 Gy SBRT to primary tumor, nephrectomy 4 weeks later. To follow tumor-enriched clonotypes, serial peripheral blood was collected from radiation-treated patients at baseline and at 2 weeks and 4 weeks after SBRT. Renal cell carcinoma with clear cell pathology was present in all patients. Genomic DNA for TCR sequencing was prepared using the QIAamp DNA Blood Mini Kit (Qiagen). The analyses included just those samples that passed every quality control check. Following the manufacturer's recommendations, the immunoSEQ kit was used to generate TCR beta libraries from genomic DNA. Library preparation used a first multiplex PCR with proprietary primers, then a second PCR adding unique barcodes, with bead cleanups after each round. Each sample batch included a kit-provided positive control reaction and a negative control reaction. The final libraries were assessed on an Agilent 4200 TapeStation D1000 ScreenTape, pooled by volume, and quantified by qPCR. An Illumina NextSeq500 fitted with a MidOutput 150-cycle cartridge performed the sequencing, running 156 Read1 cycles and 15 Index1 cycles with the kit's custom primers. The pooled library was loaded at roughly 0.94 pM with a roughly 20% PhiX control spike-in. The study's processing was this. The vendor-processed data were analyzed in R, and a clonotype was defined as all T cells that share the same CDR3 nucleotide sequence. In the clone abundance analyses, frequencies were normalized to the 10,000 most abundant clones in each sample. Before analysis, public T cell clones were removed, and these numbered fewer than six per sample on average. An abundance difference of at least 32-fold between compartments was the criterion for calling clonotypes tumor-enriched or baseline blood-enriched. A beta-binomial differential abundance model was used to identify clonotypes that expanded or contracted between blood time points. The Baroni-Urbani and Buser coefficient was used to measure tumor-blood repertoire similarity, and groups were compared with two-tailed Wilcoxon tests in R. The immuneACCESS repertoire file appears here via TCRdb, limited to in-frame rearrangements. These files lack a portion of the clones; in checked studies, under half of the deficit traces to unresolved V genes, and the cause of the others is not known. The V and J calls and clone size are taken from that table; D and trimming were inferred from the DNA. Present in this sample are about 130,000 clones, more than 70% of which were seen just once. The ten largest clones take up around 12% of the sample.

The germline V gene (reference sequence) gives CDR1 as SGHNT and CDR2 as YYREEE. At the junction V is shortened by 3 bases and J by 2 bases, with 15 bases in between. From cysteine to phenylalanine, the CDR3 is 15 amino acids long. Only CDR3 DNA is held: 45 bases, read in frame from base 1. Notes on this clone: The target of this receptor is not known. Qualities for individual bases were not recorded, and no much larger clone is one base off.

The chain is made from TRBV5-4 and TRBJ2-7; the D call is tentative, TRBD1 or TRBD2, as each matches 5 bases. The sample was blood, taken from a patient whose treatment included radiotherapy and nephrectomy. The receptor comes from a woman between 45 and 60 years old with renal cell carcinoma. The DNA reads TGTGCCAGCAGCTGGGGACCGGGGCCCACCTACGAGCAGTACTTC. Translated, it reads CASSWGPGPTYEQYF.